This TCR beta chain was recovered during a study of blood T cell repertoires in COVID-19. This clone came up a few times. Sequencing was performed with immunoSEQ multiplex PCR; in TCRdb, only in-frame clones are kept and a portion is missing. The sample has about 300,000 clones, 83% seen once. V was clipped by 1 base and J by 7 bases; unmatched bases: 17. Germline V gene data show CDR1 as LGHNA and CDR2 as YNFKEQ. The CDR3 loop spans 18 amino acids. The sequencing input was peripheral blood. The V and J genes are TRBV4-2 and TRBJ2-7; TRBD2 matches 9 bases. This clonotype was obtained from a woman aged 50 to 60 who had recovered from COVID-19. This chain's CDR3 is CASSQGGLLAGAAGEQYF. In DNA form, the CDR3 reads TGTGCCAGCAGCCAAGGTGGACTTTTAGCGGGAGCCGCGGGGGAGCAGTACTTC.